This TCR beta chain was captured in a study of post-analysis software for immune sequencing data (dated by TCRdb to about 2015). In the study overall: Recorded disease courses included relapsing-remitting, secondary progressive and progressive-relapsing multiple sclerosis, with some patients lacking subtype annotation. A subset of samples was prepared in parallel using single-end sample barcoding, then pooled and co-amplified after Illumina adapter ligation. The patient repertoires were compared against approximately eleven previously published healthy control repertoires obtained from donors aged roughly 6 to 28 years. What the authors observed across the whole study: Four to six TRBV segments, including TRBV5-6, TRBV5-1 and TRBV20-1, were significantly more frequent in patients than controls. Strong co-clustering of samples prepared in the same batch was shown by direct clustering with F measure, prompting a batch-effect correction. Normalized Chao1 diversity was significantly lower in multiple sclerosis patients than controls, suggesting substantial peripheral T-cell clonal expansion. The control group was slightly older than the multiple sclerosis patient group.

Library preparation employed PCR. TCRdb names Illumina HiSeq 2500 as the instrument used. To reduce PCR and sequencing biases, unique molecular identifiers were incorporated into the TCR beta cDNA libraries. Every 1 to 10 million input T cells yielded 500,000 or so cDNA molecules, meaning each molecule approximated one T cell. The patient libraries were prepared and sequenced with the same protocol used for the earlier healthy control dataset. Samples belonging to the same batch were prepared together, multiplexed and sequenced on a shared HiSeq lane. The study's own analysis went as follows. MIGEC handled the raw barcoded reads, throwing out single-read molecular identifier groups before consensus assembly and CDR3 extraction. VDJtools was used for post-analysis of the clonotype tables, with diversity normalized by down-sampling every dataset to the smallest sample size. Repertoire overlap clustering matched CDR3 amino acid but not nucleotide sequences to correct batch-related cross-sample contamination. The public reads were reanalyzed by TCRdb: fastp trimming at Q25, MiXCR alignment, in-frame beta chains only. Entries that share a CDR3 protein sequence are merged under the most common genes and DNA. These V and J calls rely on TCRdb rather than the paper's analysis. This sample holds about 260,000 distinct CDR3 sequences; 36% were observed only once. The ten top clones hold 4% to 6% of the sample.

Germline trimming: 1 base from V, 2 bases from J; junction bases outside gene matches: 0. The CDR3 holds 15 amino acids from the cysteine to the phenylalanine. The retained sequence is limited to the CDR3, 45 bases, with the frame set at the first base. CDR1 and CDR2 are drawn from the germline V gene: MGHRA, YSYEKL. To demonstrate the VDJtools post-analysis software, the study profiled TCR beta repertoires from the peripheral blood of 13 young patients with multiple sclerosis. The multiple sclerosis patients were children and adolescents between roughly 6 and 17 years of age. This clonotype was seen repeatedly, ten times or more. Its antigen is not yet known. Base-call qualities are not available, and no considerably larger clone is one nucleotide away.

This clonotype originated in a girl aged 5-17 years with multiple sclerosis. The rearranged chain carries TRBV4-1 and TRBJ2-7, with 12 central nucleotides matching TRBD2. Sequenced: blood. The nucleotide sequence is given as TGCGCCAGCAGCCAAGGACTAGCGGGGGCCTACGAGCAGTACTTC. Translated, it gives CASSQGLAGAYEQYF.